This note documents a single TCR beta chain sequence. Its target is not known. This record belongs to a study of T-cell memory formation after mild COVID-19. Study conclusions and caveats: Pre-infection memory showed some responding clones, and this suggested that cross-reactive memory joined.

Via MiXCR, TCRdb re-called the 5' RACE reads, giving one row per CDR3 protein. Of 410,000 or so distinct CDR3 sequences listed, more than 20% are singletons. Germline V gives CDR1 SNHLY, CDR2 FYNNEI. V was clipped by 8 bases and J by 6 bases; unmatched bases: 7. The CDR3 runs 14 residues. The chain couples TRBV2 to TRBJ2-3; 11 nucleotides match TRBD2. Sequenced: PBMCs or a T cell subset sorted from them (not recorded which). This receptor was taken from an adult woman who had mild COVID-19 (a few samples of this study predate the infection). Cell type and time point are not known. CDR3 in amino acids: CASLGLAGRDTQYF. As DNA, the CDR3 is TGTGCCAGCTTAGGACTAGCGGGCCGGGATACGCAGTATTTT.